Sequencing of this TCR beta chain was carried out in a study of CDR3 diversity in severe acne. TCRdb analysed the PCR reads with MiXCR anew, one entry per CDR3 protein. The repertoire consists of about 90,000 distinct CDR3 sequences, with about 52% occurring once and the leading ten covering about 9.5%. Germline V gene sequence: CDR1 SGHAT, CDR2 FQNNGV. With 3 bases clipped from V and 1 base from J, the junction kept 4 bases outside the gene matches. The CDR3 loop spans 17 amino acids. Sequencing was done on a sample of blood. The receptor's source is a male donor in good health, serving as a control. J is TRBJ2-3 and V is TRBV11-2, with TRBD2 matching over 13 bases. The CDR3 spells CASSFNGLAGGTDTQYF. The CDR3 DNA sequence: TGTGCCAGCAGCTTCAACGGACTAGCGGGGGGCACAGATACGCAGTATTTT. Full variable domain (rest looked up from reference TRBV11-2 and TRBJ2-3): EAGVAQSPRYKIIEKRQSVAFWCNPISGHATLYWYQQILGQGPKLLIQFQNNGVVDDSQLPKDRFSAERLKGVDSTLKIQPAKLEDSAVYLCASSFNGLAGGTDTQYFGPGTRLTVL.